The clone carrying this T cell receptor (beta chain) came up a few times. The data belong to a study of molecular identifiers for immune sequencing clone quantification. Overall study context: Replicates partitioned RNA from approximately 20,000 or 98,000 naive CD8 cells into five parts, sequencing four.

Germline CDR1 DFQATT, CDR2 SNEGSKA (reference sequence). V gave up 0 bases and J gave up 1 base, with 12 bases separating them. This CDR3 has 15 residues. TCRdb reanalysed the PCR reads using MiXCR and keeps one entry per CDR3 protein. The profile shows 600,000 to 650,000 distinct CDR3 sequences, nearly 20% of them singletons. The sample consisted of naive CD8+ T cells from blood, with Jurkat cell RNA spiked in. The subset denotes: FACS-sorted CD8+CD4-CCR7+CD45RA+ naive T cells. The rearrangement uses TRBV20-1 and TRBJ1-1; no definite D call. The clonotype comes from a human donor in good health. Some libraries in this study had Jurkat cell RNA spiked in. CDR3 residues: CSARDRGLQNTEAFF. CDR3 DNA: TGCAGTGCTAGAGACAGAGGGTTGCAGAACACTGAAGCTTTCTTT.